This TCR beta chain appears in the sequencing data of a study of blood T cells in healthy people across ages. The CDR3 length is 13 residues. With 6 bases removed from V and 1 base from J, the gap between germline ends came to 9 bases. There are many counts of this clonotype. Next came a second PCR, run for roughly 6 to 11 cycles, which used a sample-barcoded 5' primer along with a J-beta primer mix. Via MiXCR, TCRdb re-called the 5' RACE reads, giving one row per CDR3 protein. Found here are about 1.7 million distinct CDR3 sequences, 28% of them singletons; the top ten hold 7% to 9%. This receptor was obtained from a woman in her 30s in good health. Sequencing was done on a sample of blood. V and J are TRBV12-3 or TRBV12-4 and TRBJ2-5, with D possibly being TRBD1 (5 bases). Here the CDR3 reads CASSSRVQETQYF. As DNA, the CDR3 is TGTGCCAGCAGCTCCAGGGTCCAAGAGACCCAGTACTTC.